This T cell receptor beta chain was documented in a study of blood T cell repertoires in COVID-19. On the study more broadly: Sources were T cells, B-cell-depleted T cells, or PBMCs; the material itself was cDNA or gDNA.

This CDR3 region has 15 residues. Assignments of participants to cohorts depended upon their own reported clinical history. Some clones are missing from TCRdb's copy, which holds only in-frame ones; the method was immunoSEQ multiplex PCR. The data contain 200,000 to 250,000 clones, 80% to 90% of them seen just once; the ten biggest clones take up roughly 3%. Sequencing input: PBMCs or T cells enriched from blood (not recorded which). This receptor was obtained from a woman younger than 35 in a cohort exposed to, infected with or recovered from COVID-19 (not recorded which). The J gene is TRBJ1-6, the V gene TRBV21-1; the table calls TRBD1, which could not be checked here. TRBV21-1 is annotated as a pseudogene. The CDR3 spells CASNPGDDPNSPLHF. The CDR3 DNA reads as TGTGCCAGCAACCCAGGGGACGATCCTAATTCACCCCTCCACTTT.